This T cell receptor beta chain was documented in a study of cytomegalovirus exposure and HLA in healthy donors. In the case of this clone: Within the sample, other DNA sequences also encode this same CDR3.

PCR used 60 Vbeta primers and 13 Jbeta primers. The data were produced by immunoSEQ multiplex PCR, yet TCRdb's version contains in-frame clones alone and is incomplete. The repertoire shows roughly 100,000 clones; the top ten hold about 3.2%. The receptor comes from a man between 35 and 55 years old in good health and CMV-seronegative. Sequenced input: PBMCs.

CDR3 amino acids: CASSPPSGRSTDTQYF. The CDR3 DNA follows: TGTGCCAGCTCTCCGCCTAGCGGGAGAAGCACAGATACGCAGTATTTT. This chain connects TRBV18 to TRBJ2-3; 10 bases agree with TRBD2. Trimming at V came to 6 bases and at J to 0 bases, leaving 6 bases not matched to a gene. This CDR3 spans 16 amino acids. CDR1 is KGHSH, CDR2 LQKENI, per germline.